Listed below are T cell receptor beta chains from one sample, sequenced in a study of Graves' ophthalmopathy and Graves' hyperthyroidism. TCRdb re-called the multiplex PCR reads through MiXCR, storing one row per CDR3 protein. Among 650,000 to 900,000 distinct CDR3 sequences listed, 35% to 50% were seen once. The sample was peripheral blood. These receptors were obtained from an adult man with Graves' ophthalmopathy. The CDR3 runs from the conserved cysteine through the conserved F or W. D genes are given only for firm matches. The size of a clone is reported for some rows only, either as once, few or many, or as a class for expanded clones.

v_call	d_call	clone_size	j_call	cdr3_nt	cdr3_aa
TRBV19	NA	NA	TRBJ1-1	TGTGCCAGTAGAAATCGACAACTCACTGAAGCTTTCTTT	CASRNRQLTEAFF
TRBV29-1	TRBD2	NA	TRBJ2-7	TGCAGCGTTGGCCAGGACACCGGGGAGGGTAACGAGCAGTACTTC	CSVGQDTGEGNEQYF
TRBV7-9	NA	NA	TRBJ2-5	TGTGCCAGCAGTACAGGGAGTAATCAGCCCCAGTACTTC	CASSTGSNQPQYF
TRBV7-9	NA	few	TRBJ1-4	TGTGCCAGCAGCTCTCCGCGCGAGAGCGAAAAACTGTTTTTT	CASSSPRESEKLFF
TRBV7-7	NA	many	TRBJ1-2	TGTGCCAGCACCTCCGTCGGACGGGGCTATGGCTACACCTTC	CASTSVGRGYGYTF
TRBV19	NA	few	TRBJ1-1	TGTGCCAGCAGTTCGTCGGGGGAAGCTTTCTTT	CASSSSGEAFF
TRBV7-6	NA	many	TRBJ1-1	TGTGCCAGCAGCCCGACAGAGCTTGAAGCTTTCTTT	CASSPTELEAFF
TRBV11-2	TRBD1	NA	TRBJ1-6	TGTGCCAGCAGTTTAGCGGCAGGGGGAATAAATAATTCACCCCTCCACTTT	CASSLAAGGINNSPLHF
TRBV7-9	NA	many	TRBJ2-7	TGTGCCAGCAGCTCCCCTCTCGCTGGCGAGCAGTACTTC	CASSSPLAGEQYF
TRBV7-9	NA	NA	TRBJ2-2	TGTGCCAGCAGCTTGGAGCCTACGAACACCGGGGAGCTGTTTTTT	CASSLEPTNTGELFF
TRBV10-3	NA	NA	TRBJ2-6	TGTGCCAGCAGCTTTATAGTGACTCTCGGGGCCAACGTCCTGACTTTC	CASSFIVTLGANVLTF
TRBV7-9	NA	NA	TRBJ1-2	TGTGCCAGCAGCTTAACAGTCGGGGGGGGCGACGGCTACACCTTC	CASSLTVGGGDGYTF
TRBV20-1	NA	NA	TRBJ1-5	TGCAGTGCCATAGTACCGGACGGTAGCAATCAGCCCCAGCATTTT	CSAIVPDGSNQPQHF
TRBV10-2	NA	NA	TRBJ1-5	TGCGCCAGCAGCCAAGCTATTCAGGGCCTAAATCAGCCCCAGCATTTT	CASSQAIQGLNQPQHF